These 10 T cell receptor beta chains came from one sample sequenced in a study of early T cells in non-severe SARS-CoV-2 infection. Using its own MiXCR run on the 5' RACE reads, TCRdb lists one record per CDR3 protein. The sample lists approximately 71,000 distinct CDR3 sequences, 9% to 15% occurring once. The sample consisted of whole blood. Receptor source: an adult who was a healthcare worker with PCR-confirmed SARS-CoV-2 infection or an uninfected control (not recorded which).

J is TRBJ2-3 and V is TRBV12-3 or TRBV12-4; 10 bases fit TRBD2. This CDR3 is built from 16 residues. With V trimmed by 6 bases and J by 0 bases, 6 bases remained unmatched. The CDR3 DNA reads TGTGCCAGCAGCACCCCGACTAGCGGGAGCACAGATACGCAGTATTTT. Translation gives CASSTPTSGSTDTQYF.

This clonotype came up a few times. The rearrangement joins TRBV11-2 to TRBJ2-2; TRBD2 matches at 8 bases. V trimming: 8 bases; J trimming: 7 bases; junction bases outside the gene matches: 15. The germline gives CDR1 SGHAT, CDR2 FQNNGV. The CDR3 sequence is 16 residues long. CDR3 nucleotide sequence: TGTGCCAGCCGGAAACGAGGACTAGCAGAAAACGGGGAGCTGTTTTTT. Translated, it gives CASRKRGLAENGELFF.

The table lists this clonotype with a few counts. The chain recombines TRBV7-9 with TRBJ2-1; D call uncertain. The CDR3 is made up of 16 amino acids. The germline CDR1 and CDR2 sequences are SEHNR and FQNEAQ (reference sequence). The V and J ends lost 1 base and 0 bases respectively, with 10 bases between them. The DNA for the CDR3 is TGTGCCAGCAGCTTAGGACTCTTGAGCTCCTACAATGAGCAGTTCTTC. This translates into CASSLGLLSSYNEQFF.

This clonotype was seen ten or more times. This chain uses TRBV27 with TRBJ2-7; TRBD2 matches at 9 bases. V lost 2 bases to trimming and J lost 5 bases; unmatched junction nucleotides: 4. Germline-derived CDR1 and CDR2 are MNHEY and SMNVEV (reference sequence). CDR3 length equals 14 residues. The CDR3 region is CASSLGTSINEQYF. For the CDR3, the DNA is TGTGCCAGCAGTTTAGGGACTAGCATAAACGAGCAGTACTTC.

Only a few counts were recorded for this clonotype. The V and J genes are TRBV20-1 and TRBJ2-1; a weak D match, TRBD1 (5 bases). Germline V CDR1 and CDR2: DFQATT, SNEGSKA (reference sequence). Deletions cut 6 bases from V and 5 bases from J, with 17 bases between. This CDR3 is 14 amino acids long. The chain's CDR3 is CSARVLIRDNEQFF. The CDR3 DNA is TGCAGTGCCAGGGTCCTAATTAGAGACAATGAGCAGTTCTTC.

This clonotype was observed at least ten times. This chain connects TRBV3-1 to TRBJ2-3; D perhaps matches TRBD2 (5 bases). The CDR3 has 15 amino acids. The V gene's germline CDR1 is LGHDT and CDR2 YNNKEL (reference sequence). V lost 2 bases, J lost 1 base, and 10 bases lay in between. The DNA of the CDR3 is TGTGCCAGCAGCCAATGGACTGCCCGCACAGATACGCAGTATTTT. This translates into CASSQWTARTDTQYF.

The V and J genes are TRBV18 and TRBJ2-5; no definite D call. The CDR3 runs to 14 residues. The V end lost 3 bases, the J end lost 2 bases, and 10 bases lay between the germline ends. Per the germline V gene, CDR1 is KGHSH and CDR2 is LQKENI. CDR3 loop: CASSPPGRQETQYF. The CDR3 DNA is TGTGCCAGCTCACCCCCGGGCAGACAAGAGACCCAGTACTTC.

The rearrangement links TRBV6-6 to TRBJ1-2; D remains ambiguous. This CDR3 comprises 13 residues. In germline, CDR1 is MNHNY, CDR2 SVGAGI (reference sequence). V gave up 7 bases and J gave up 2 bases, with 11 bases separating them. The CDR3 coding sequence is TGTGCCAGCAAAAGGACTGAGAACTATGGCTACACCTTC. Its protein product is CASKRTENYGYTF.

This chain connects TRBV7-3 to TRBJ2-5, with TRBD1 as a possible D gene (5 bases). The V gene's germline CDR1 is SGHTA and CDR2 FQGTGA. V was cut by 5 bases and J by 2 bases, with 15 bases left in between. CDR3 length: 15 amino acids. This CDR3 is CASSPTDRGQETQYF. The CDR3 region has the DNA TGTGCCAGCAGCCCAACCGACAGAGGACAAGAGACCCAGTACTTC. Full variable domain (missing parts from reference TRBV7-3 and TRBJ2-5): GAGVSQTPSNKVTEKGKYVELRCDPISGHTALYWYRQSLGQGPEFLIYFQGTGAADDSGLPNDRFFAVRPEGSVSTLKIQRTERGDSAVYLCASSPTDRGQETQYFGPGTRLLVL.

This clonotype has a count of ten or more. This chain links TRBV19 with TRBJ2-1; maybe TRBD1 (5 bases). Trimming left V 3 bases short and J 9 bases short, with 12 bases between. CDR3 length: 13 amino acids. Germline V gene sequence: CDR1 LNHDA, CDR2 SQIVND (reference sequence). The CDR3 DNA reads as TGTGCCAGTAGTATGGGGCTAGTACTTGAGCAGTTCTTC. Protein sequence: CASSMGLVLEQFF. Variable domain in full (rest from reference TRBV19 and TRBJ2-1): DGGITQSPKYLFRKEGQNVTLSCEQNLNHDAMYWYRQDPGQGLRLIYYSQIVNDFQKGDIAEGYSVSREKKESFPLTVTSAQKNPTAFYLCASSMGLVLEQFFGPGTRLTVL.